This is a list of T cell receptor beta chains from one sample in a study of blood T cell repertoires in COVID-19. Profiling relied on immunoSEQ multiplex PCR, and the TCRdb table lists in-frame clones only, not all of them. The data hold fewer than 60,000 clones, with 70% to 90% observed a single time. The sample taken for sequencing was peripheral blood. These receptors all stem from a man in his fifties or sixties with COVID-19, enrolled during active disease. The CDR3 runs from the conserved cysteine through the conserved F or W. The D gene is left open where the match is weak. Clone size is not always given. Where it is, it says once, few, many or a class for expanded clones.

clone size,D gene,J gene,V gene,CDR3 DNA,CDR3 protein
-,TRBD1,TRBJ1-1,TRBV18,TGTGCCAGCTCTCGAGGGGGAGCAGGGGGCGATCCCAGTGAAGCTTTCTTT,CASSRGGAGGDPSEAFF
-,-,TRBJ2-7,TRBV27,TGTGCCAGCAGTTTAGGCCCGGGTGAGAAAGAGCAGTACTTC,CASSLGPGEKEQYF
-,-,TRBJ2-5,TRBV5-1,TGCGCCAGCAGCTTGATATTAACGAGCCAAGAGACCCAGTACTTC,CASSLILTSQETQYF
-,TRBD1,TRBJ2-5,TRBV19,TGTGCCAGTAGTATCGGCCAGGGGGCCGGGGAGACCCAGTACTTC,CASSIGQGAGETQYF
-,-,TRBJ1-1,TRBV4-3,TGCGCCAGCAGCCAAGAAGGTCCGACTAACACTGAAGCTTTCTTT,CASSQEGPTNTEAFF
-,TRBD2,TRBJ2-6,TRBV7-6,TGTGCCAGCAGCTTAGTCCAGGGAGGGAAGTCGTACTCTGGGGCCAACGTCCTGACTTTC,CASSLVQGGKSYSGANVLTF
-,TRBD1,TRBJ2-3,TRBV18,TGTGCCAGCTCACCACGACAGGGGAACCCAGATACGCAGTATTTT,CASSPRQGNPDTQYF
few,TRBD1,TRBJ1-4,TRBV29-1,TGCAGCGTACAGGGGGCCACTAATGAAAAACTGTTTTTT,CSVQGATNEKLFF
-,TRBD2,TRBJ2-3,TRBV5-4,TGTGCCAGCCACACGAGGGGACTAGCGGGTACGCAGTATTTT,CASHTRGLAGTQYF
-,-,TRBJ1-3,TRBV12-3/TRBV12-4,TGTGCCAGCAGTCGGGACACTGGAAACACCATATATTTT,CASSRDTGNTIYF
-,TRBD2,TRBJ2-2,TRBV15,TGTGCCACCAGCAGAATCACTAGCGGGGGGGTAGCCGGGGAGCTGTTTTTT,CATSRITSGGVAGELFF
-,TRBD2,TRBJ2-5,TRBV7-6,TGTGCCAGCAGCTTAGTCGCTAGCGGGAGTGGGCAAGAGACCCAGTACTTC,CASSLVASGSGQETQYF
-,-,TRBJ2-1,TRBV18,TGTGCCAGCTCACACCTGATGGGGGCCGGACATCACAATGAGCAGTTCTTC,CASSHLMGAGHHNEQFF
-,TRBD1,TRBJ2-5,TRBV19,TGTGCCTCGTCCAGGGGGCTGGGCGAGACCCAGTACTTC,CASSRGLGETQYF
-,TRBD2,TRBJ2-7,TRBV5-1,TGCGCCAGCAGAGAAGGACTAGCGGGTACCTACGAGCAGTACTTC,CASREGLAGTYEQYF
-,-,TRBJ1-4,TRBV7-9,TGTGCCAGCAGCTTAGCGTCGGGGAATGAAAAACTGTTTTTT,CASSLASGNEKLFF
once,-,TRBJ1-3,TRBV10-3,TGTGCCATCAGAAATACAGAAGGTGGAAACACCATATATTTT,CAIRNTEGGNTIYF
-,-,TRBJ2-3,TRBV27,TGTGCCAGCAGTTTCACCGGGAGAGGCACAGATACGCAGTATTTT,CASSFTGRGTDTQYF
-,-,TRBJ1-1,TRBV5-8,TGTGCCAGCGGATTCCGGGGAGGGAGAACTGAAGCTTTCTTT,CASGFRGGRTEAFF
-,TRBD1,TRBJ2-5,TRBV2,TGTGCCAGCAGTAGGACAGGGGGAGAGGAGACCCAGTACTTC,CASSRTGGEETQYF
-,TRBD2,TRBJ2-2,TRBV7-2,TGTGCCAGCAGACGGACTAGCGGGAGAAACGGGGAGCTGTTTTTT,CASRRTSGRNGELFF
few,TRBD1,TRBJ1-6,TRBV19,TGTGCGTCTTCCCTGGACAGGGGGCAAAATTCACCCCTCCACTTT,CASSLDRGQNSPLHF